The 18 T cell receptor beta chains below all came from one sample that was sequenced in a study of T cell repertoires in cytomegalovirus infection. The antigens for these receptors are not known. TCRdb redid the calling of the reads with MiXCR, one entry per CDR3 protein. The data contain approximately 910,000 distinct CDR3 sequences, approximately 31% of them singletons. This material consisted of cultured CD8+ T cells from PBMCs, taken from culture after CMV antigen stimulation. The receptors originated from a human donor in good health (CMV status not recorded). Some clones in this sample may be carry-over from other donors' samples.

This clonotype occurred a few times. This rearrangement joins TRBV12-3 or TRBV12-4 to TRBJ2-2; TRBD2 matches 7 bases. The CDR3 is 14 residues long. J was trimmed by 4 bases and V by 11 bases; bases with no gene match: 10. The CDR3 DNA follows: TGTGCCGGTCAAATCGGGGGGAGCACCGGGGAGCTGTTTTTT. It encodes CAGQIGGSTGELFF.

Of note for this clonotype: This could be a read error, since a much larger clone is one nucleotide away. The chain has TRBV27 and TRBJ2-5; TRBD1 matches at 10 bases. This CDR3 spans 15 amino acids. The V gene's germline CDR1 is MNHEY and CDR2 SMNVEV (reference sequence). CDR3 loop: CVSRNLRDRGETQYF. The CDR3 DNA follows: TGTGTCAGCAGGAACCTCCGGGACAGGGGAGAGACCCAGTACTTC.

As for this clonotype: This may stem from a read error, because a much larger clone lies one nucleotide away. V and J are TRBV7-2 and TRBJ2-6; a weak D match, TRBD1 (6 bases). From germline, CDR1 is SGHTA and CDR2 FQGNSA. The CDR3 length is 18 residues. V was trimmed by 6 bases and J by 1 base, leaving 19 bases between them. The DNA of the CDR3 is TGTGCCAGCAGGTTGGTTTCGGGACAACGATCTGGGGCCAACGTCCTGACTTTC. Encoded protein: CASRLVSGQRSGANVLTF.

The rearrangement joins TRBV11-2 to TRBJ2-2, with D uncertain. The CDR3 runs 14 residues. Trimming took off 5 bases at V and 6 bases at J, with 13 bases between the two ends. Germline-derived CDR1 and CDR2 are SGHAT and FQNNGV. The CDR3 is CASSPSWSAGELFF. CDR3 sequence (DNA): TGTGCCAGCAGCCCGTCCTGGAGCGCCGGGGAGCTGTTTTTT.

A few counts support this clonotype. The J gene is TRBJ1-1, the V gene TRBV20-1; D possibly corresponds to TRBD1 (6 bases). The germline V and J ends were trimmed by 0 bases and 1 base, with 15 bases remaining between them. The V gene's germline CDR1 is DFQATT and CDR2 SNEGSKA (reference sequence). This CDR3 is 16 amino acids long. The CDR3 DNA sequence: TGCAGTGCTAGAGATTTAATGCGGACAGCGAACACTGAAGCTTTCTTT. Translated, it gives CSARDLMRTANTEAFF.

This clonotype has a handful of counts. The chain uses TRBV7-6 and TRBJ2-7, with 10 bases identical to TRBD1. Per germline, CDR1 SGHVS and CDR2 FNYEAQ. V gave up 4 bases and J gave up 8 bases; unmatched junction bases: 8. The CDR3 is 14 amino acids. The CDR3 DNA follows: TGTGCCAGCAGCTGGACAGGGGGGACTACGAAGCAGTACTTC. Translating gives CASSWTGGTTKQYF.

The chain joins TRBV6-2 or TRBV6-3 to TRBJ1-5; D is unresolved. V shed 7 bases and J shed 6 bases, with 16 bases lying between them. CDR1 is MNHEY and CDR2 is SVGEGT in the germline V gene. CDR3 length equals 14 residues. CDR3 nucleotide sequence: TGTGCCAGCAAACCCCTTTATGGGATTCAGCCCCAGCATTTT. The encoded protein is CASKPLYGIQPQHF.

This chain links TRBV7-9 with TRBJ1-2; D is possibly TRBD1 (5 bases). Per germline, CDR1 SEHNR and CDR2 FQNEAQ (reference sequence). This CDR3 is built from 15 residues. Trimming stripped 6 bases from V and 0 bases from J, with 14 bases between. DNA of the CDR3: TGTGCCAGCAGGGGGGGTACGTCGGCTAACTATGGCTACACCTTC. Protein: CASRGGTSANYGYTF.

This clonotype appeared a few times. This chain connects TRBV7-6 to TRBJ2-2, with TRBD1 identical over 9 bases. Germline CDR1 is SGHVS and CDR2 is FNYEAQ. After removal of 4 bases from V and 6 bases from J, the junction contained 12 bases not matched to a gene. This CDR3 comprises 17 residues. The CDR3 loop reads CASSSIIKYRGPGELFF. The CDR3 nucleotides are TGTGCCAGCAGCTCCATCATAAAGTACAGGGGGCCCGGGGAGCTGTTTTTT.

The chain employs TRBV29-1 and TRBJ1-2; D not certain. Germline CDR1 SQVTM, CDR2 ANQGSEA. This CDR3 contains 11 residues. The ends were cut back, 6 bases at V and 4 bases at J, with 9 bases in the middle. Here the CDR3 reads CSVKQLYGYTF. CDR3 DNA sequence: TGCAGCGTGAAACAGCTCTATGGCTACACCTTC.

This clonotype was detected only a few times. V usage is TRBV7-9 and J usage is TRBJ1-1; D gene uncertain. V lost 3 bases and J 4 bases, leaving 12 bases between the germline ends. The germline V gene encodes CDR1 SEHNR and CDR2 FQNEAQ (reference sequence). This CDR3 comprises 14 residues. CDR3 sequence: CASSFVAGSTEAFF. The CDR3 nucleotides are TGTGCCAGCAGCTTTGTGGCCGGTAGCACTGAAGCTTTCTTT. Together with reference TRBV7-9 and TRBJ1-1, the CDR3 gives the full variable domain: DTGVSQNPRHKITKRGQNVTFRCDPISEHNRLYWYRQTLGQGPEFLTYFQNEAQLEKSRLLSDRFSAERPKGSFSTLEIQRTEQGDSAMYLCASSFVAGSTEAFFGQGTRLTVV.

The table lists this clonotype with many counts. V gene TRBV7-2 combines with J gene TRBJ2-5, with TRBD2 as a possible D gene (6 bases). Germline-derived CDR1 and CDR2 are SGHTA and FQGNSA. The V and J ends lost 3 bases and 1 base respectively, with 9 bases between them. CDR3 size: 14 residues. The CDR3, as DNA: TGTGCCAGCAGCTTCCGGGACTCCCAAGAGACCCAGTACTTC. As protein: CASSFRDSQETQYF.

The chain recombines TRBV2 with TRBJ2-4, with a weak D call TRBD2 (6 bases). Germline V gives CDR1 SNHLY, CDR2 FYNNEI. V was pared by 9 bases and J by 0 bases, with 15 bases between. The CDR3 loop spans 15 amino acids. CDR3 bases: TGTGCCAGTCAAGGAGGGAGATTAGCCAAAAACATTCAGTACTTC. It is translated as CASQGGRLAKNIQYF.

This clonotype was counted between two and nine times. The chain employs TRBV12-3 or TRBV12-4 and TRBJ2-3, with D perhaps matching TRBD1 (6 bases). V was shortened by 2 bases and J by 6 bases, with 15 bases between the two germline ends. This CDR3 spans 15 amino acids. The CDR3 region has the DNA TGTGCCAGCAGTTTACCCTATTCAGGGGTGGATACGCAGTATTTT. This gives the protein CASSLPYSGVDTQYF.

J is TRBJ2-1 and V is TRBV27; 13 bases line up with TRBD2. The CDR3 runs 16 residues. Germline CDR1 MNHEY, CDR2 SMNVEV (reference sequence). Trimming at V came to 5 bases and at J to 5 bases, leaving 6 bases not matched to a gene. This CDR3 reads CASSLLAGGPDNEQFF. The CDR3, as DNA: TGTGCCAGCAGTCTACTAGCGGGGGGGCCGGACAATGAGCAGTTCTTC.

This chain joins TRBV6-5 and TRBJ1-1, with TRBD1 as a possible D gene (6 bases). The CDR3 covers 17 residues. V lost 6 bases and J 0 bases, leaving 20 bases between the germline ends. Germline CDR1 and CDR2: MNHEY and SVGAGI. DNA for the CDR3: TGTGCCAGCAGCCACATCGATGGACAGTTAATGAACACTGAAGCTTTCTTT. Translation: CASSHIDGQLMNTEAFF.

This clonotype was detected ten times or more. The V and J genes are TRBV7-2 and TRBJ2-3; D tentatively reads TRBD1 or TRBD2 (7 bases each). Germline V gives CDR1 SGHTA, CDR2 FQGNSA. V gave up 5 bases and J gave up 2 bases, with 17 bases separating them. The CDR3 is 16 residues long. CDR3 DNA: TGTGCCAGCAGCCCCGTGGGAGGGGGCCTCACAGATACGCAGTATTTT. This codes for CASSPVGGGLTDTQYF.

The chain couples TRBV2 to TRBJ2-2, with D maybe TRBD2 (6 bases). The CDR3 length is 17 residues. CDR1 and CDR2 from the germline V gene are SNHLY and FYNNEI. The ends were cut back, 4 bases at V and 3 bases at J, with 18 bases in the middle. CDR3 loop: CASSAPAEGQDTGELFF. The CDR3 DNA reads TGTGCCAGCAGTGCCCCGGCGGAGGGGCAGGACACCGGGGAGCTGTTTTTT.